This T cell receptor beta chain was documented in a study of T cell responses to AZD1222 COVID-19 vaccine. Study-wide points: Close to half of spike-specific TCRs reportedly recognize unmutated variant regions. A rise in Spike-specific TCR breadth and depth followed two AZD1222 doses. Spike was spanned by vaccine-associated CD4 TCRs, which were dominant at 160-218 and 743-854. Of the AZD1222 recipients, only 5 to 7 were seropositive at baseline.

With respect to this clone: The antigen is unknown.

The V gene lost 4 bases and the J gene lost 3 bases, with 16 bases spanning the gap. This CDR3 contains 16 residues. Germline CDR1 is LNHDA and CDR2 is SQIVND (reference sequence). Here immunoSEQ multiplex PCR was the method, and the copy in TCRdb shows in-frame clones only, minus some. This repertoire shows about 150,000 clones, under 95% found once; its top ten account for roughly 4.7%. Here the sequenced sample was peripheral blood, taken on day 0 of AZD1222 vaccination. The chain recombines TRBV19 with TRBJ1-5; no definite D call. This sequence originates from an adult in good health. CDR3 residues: CASSKSGVSHNQPQHF. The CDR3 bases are TGTGCCAGTAGTAAATCGGGAGTCTCTCACAATCAGCCCCAGCATTTT.